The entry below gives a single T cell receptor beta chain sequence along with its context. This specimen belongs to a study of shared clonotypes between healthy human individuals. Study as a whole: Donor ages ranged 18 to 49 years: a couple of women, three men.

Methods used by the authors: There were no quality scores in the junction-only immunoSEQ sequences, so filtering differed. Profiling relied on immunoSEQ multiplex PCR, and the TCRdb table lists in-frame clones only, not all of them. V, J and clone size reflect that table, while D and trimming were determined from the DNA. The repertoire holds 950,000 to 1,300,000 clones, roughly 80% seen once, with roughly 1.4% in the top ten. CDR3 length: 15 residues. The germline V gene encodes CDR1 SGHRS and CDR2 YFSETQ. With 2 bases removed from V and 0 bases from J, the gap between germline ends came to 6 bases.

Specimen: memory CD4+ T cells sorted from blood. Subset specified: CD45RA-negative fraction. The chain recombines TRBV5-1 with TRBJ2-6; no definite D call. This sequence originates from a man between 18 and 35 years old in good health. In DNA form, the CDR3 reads TGCGCCAGCAGCTTCCAGATCTCTGGGGCCAACGTCCTGACTTTC. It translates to CASSFQISGANVLTF.